Ten or more counts support the clone carrying this T cell receptor beta chain. CDR1 and CDR2 from the germline V gene are MNHEY and SVGAGI. With 0 bases removed from V and 0 bases from J, the gap between germline ends came to 9 bases. The CDR3 consists of 15 residues. The data are from a study of CD8 T cells in ankylosing spondylitis. Making the TCR beta libraries involved quantitative 5'-RACE with molecular barcodes. TCRdb processed the 5' RACE reads anew with MiXCR; each CDR3 protein has one entry. The table includes just over 300,000 distinct CDR3 sequences, roughly 20% detected once. Sequences were obtained from blood, either unsorted or a sorted T cell fraction (not recorded which). The chain is built from TRBV6-5 and TRBJ2-7, with TRBD1 as a possible D gene (6 bases). The receptor's source is a female donor with ankylosing spondylitis or in good health (not recorded which). As DNA, the CDR3 is TGTGCCAGCAGTTACTCGAGAGGGGGCTCCTACGAGCAGTACTTC. Its translation is CASSYSRGGSYEQYF.